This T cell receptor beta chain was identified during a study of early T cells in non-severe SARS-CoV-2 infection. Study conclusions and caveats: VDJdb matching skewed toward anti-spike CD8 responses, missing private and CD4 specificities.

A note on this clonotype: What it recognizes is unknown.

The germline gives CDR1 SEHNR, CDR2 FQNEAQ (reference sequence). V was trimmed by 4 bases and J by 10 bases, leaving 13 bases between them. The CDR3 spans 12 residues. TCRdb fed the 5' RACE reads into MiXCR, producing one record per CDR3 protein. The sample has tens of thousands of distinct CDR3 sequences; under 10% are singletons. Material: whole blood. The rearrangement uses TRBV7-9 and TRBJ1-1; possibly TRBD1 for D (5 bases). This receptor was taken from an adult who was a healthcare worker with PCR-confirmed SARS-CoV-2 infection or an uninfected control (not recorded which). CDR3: CASSSTRGVAFF. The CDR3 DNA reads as TGTGCCAGCAGCTCTACCCGGGGGGTAGCTTTCTTT.